This is a list of T cell receptor beta chains from one sample in a study of cytomegalovirus exposure and HLA in healthy donors. Profiled with immunoSEQ multiplex PCR; TCRdb holds only in-frame clones, not every one. The sample has about 130,000 clones; 65% to 90% are singletons. Sequenced material: PBMCs. The receptors originated from a man between 45 and 60 years old in good health and CMV-seronegative. Both conserved end residues are part of each CDR3. A D gene is named only where the DNA matches it firmly. The size entry is marked missing in some rows and otherwise reads once, few, many or a size class.

CDR3nt	CDR3aa	v_gene	j_gene	d_gene	abundance
TGTGCCAGCAGGCTAGGGGGGGCCGGCATGGATGGCTACACCTTC	CASRLGGAGMDGYTF	TRBV9	TRBJ1-2	-	-
TGTGCCAGCAGTTACTTGGCCCAAGCGGGGCCCCAGCATTTT	CASSYLAQAGPQHF	TRBV6-6	TRBJ1-5	-	-
TGCGCCAGCAGCCAAGATGCAGGGGAATGGTGTTACTTC	CASSQDAGEWCYF	TRBV4-1	TRBJ2-7	-	-
TGTGCCAGCAGCGTAGAGCCCCGGGGGGAGGGAAACACTGAAGCTTTCTTT	CASSVEPRGEGNTEAFF	TRBV9	TRBJ1-1	-	-
TGTGCCAGCTCAGAAACAGGGTCCTACGAGCAGTACTTC	CASSETGSYEQYF	TRBV18	TRBJ2-7	-	once
TGTGCCAGCAGCTTCTTGACTAGCGGGGGGGAAGAGACCCAGTACTTC	CASSFLTSGGEETQYF	TRBV5-6	TRBJ2-5	TRBD2	-
TGTGCCAGCAGCCCCATGGACATAACCTACGAGCAGTACTTC	CASSPMDITYEQYF	TRBV7-8	TRBJ2-7	-	-
TGTGCCAGCAGCTTGGAAGCGGGGGAGTCTACCGGGGAGCTGTTTTTT	CASSLEAGESTGELFF	TRBV5-4	TRBJ2-2	TRBD2	few
TGTGCCAGCAGCCACCCAGGGGGCGACTATGGCTACACCTTC	CASSHPGGDYGYTF	TRBV5-4	TRBJ1-2	TRBD1	-
TGTGCCAGCAGCTGGTTGGGGGGGCCGGGCAATGAGCAGTTCTTC	CASSWLGGPGNEQFF	TRBV5-8	TRBJ2-1	-	few
TGTGCCAGCAGCTACGGACAGGGGAAGGAGGAGCAGTACTTC	CASSYGQGKEEQYF	TRBV5-5	TRBJ2-7	TRBD1	-
TGCGCCAGCAGCCAACGCTCCGGGACTAGCCCAGATACGCAGTATTTT	CASSQRSGTSPDTQYF	TRBV5-1	TRBJ2-3	TRBD2	-
TGTGCCAGCAGTTTATCGGGGGGAACGGGAGCTTTCTTT	CASSLSGGTGAFF	TRBV27	TRBJ1-1	-	-
TGTGCCAGCAGCTTTCTCCGGGACACCAACACTGAAGCTTTCTTT	CASSFLRDTNTEAFF	TRBV5-5	TRBJ1-1	-	-
TGTGCCTGGAGTCCAGGGGGACGGTATGGCTACACCTTC	CAWSPGGRYGYTF	TRBV30	TRBJ1-2	TRBD1	-
TGTGCCAGCAGGACAGGGGGCGGTGAGGAGCTGTTTTTT	CASRTGGGEELFF	TRBV2	TRBJ2-2	TRBD1	-
TGTGCCAGCTCACCAGGGGGACAGGGTCTGGGGGAGCAGTTCTTC	CASSPGGQGLGEQFF	TRBV18	TRBJ2-1	TRBD1	few
TGTGCCAGCAGCTTAGGGTCGAGCGGCGCCTACGAGCAGTACTTC	CASSLGSSGAYEQYF	TRBV11-2	TRBJ2-7	-	-
TGTGCCAGCAGTTTATCGGGCTCTGGGACTGAAGCTTTCTTT	CASSLSGSGTEAFF	TRBV27	TRBJ1-1	-	-
TGTGCCAGCAGCCCCGGCCAGGGGGACACCTACGAGCAGTACTTC	CASSPGQGDTYEQYF	TRBV11-3	TRBJ2-7	TRBD1	-
TGTGCCAGCTCACCACGGGGCAGGGGACGCAATGAGCAGTTCTTC	CASSPRGRGRNEQFF	TRBV18	TRBJ2-1	-	-
TGTGCCAGCAGCTCCGCCCGGGGTAGCGGGGGGGAGACCCAGTACTTC	CASSSARGSGGETQYF	TRBV7-9	TRBJ2-5	TRBD2	-
TGTGCCAGCGGTGGGATCGGGACAGGGGACACCGGGGAGCTGTTTTTT	CASGGIGTGDTGELFF	TRBV21-1	TRBJ2-2	-	-
TGTGCCAGCAGCAAGGGGCGGGAGGGCCTCGCACCTTATGGCTACACCTTC	CASSKGREGLAPYGYTF	TRBV9	TRBJ1-2	-	few
TGTGCCAGCAGCCAAAAGTTGGTTCTTCCAGGGCCTTCGGCCCAGCATTTT	CASSQKLVLPGPSAQHF	TRBV4-2	TRBJ1-5	-	-